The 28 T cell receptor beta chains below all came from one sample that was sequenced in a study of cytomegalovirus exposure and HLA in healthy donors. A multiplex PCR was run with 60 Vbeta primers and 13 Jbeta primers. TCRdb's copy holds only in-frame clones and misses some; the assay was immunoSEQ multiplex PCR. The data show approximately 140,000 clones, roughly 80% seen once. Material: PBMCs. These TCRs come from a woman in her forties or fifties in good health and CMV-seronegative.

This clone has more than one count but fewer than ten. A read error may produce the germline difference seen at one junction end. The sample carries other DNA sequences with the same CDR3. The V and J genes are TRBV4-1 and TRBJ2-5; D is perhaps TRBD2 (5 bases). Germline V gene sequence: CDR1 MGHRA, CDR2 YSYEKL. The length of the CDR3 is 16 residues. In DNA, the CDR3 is TGTGCCAGCAGCCAAGGTGGGGAGCGTGGTGGGGAGACCCAGTACTTC. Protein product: CASSQGGERGGETQYF.

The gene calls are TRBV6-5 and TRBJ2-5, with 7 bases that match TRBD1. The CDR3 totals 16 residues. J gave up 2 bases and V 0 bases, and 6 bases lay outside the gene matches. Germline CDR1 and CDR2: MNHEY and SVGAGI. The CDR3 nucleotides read TGTGCCAGCAGTTACTCGAAATCGGGACAGCAAGAGACCCAGTACTTC. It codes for CASSYSKSGQQETQYF.

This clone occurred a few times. The CDR3 region has the DNA TGTGCCAGCACCTCCCAGTGGAGCAATGAGCAGTTCTTC. Its translation is CASTSQWSNEQFF. This rearrangement joins TRBV13 to TRBJ2-1; D is uncertain. In germline, CDR1 is PRHDT, CDR2 FYEKMQ (reference sequence). Trimming stripped 7 bases from V and 6 bases from J, with 13 bases between. The length of the CDR3 is 13 residues.

The DNA for the CDR3 is TGCGCCAGCAGTCACCCGGGGGGGGAGCAGTTCTTC. As protein: CASSHPGGEQFF. The chain is built from TRBV23-1 and TRBJ2-1, with 8 bases fitting TRBD2. TRBV23-1 has ORF status, its function being uncertain. The CDR3 has 12 amino acids. The V and J ends lost 3 bases and 10 bases, in that order; junction bases with no gene match: 2.

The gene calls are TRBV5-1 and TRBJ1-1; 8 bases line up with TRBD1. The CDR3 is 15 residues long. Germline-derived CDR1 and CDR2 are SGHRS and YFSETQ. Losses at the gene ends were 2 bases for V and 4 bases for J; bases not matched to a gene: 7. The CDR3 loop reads CASSLNTGGGTEAFF. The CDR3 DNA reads TGCGCCAGCAGCTTAAACACAGGGGGTGGCACTGAAGCTTTCTTT.

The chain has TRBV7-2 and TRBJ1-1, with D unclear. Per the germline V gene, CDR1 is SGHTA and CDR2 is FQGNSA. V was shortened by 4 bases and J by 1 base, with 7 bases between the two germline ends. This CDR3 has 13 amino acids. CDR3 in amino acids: CASSSLRNTEAFF. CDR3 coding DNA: TGTGCCAGCAGCTCTCTAAGGAACACTGAAGCTTTCTTT.

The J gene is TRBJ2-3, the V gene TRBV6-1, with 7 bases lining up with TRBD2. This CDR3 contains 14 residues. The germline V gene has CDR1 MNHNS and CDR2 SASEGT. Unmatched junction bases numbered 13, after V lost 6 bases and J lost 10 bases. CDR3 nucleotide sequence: TGTGCCAGCAGGGGAGCGGGGCTCCCCGGAGCGCAGTATTTT. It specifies CASRGAGLPGAQYF.

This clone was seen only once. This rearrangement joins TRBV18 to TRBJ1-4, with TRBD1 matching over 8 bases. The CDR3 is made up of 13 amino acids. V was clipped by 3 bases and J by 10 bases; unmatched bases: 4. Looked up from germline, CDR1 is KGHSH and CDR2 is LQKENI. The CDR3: CASSPKTGGKLFF. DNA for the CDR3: TGTGCCAGCTCACCGAAAACAGGGGGAAAACTGTTTTTT.

The CDR3 DNA reads TGTGCCAGCGGCCGAGGTGGGGGCGGCTACACCTTC. It encodes CASGRGGGGYTF. The V and J genes are TRBV5-4 and TRBJ1-2; D possibly corresponds to TRBD1 (6 bases). CDR1 and CDR2 (germline): SGHNT, YYREEE (reference sequence). There are 12 residues in the CDR3. V gave up 7 bases and J gave up 8 bases, with 15 bases separating them.

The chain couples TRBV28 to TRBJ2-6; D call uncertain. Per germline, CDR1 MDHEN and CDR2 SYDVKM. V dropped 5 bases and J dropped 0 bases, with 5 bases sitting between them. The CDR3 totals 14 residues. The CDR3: CASSKSSGANVLTF. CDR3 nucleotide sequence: TGTGCCAGCAGTAAGAGCTCTGGGGCCAACGTCCTGACTTTC. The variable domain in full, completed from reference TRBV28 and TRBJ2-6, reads DVKVTQSSRYLVKRTGEKVFLECVQDMDHENMFWYRQDPGLGLRLIYFSYDVKMKEKGDIPEGYSVSREKKERFSLILESASTNQTSMYLCASSKSSGANVLTFGAGSRLTVL.

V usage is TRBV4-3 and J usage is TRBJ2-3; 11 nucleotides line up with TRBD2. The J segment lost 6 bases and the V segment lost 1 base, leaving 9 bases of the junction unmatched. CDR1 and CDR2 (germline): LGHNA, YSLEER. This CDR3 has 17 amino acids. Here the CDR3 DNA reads TGCGCCAGCAGCCAAGCGGCTAGCGGGGGGCTCGGGGATACGCAGTATTTT. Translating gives CASSQAASGGLGDTQYF.

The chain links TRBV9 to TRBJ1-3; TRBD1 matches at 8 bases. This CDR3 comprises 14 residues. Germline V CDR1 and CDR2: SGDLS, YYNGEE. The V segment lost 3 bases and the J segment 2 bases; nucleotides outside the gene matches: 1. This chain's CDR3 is CASSGTGTGNTIYF. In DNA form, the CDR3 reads TGTGCCAGCAGCGGGACAGGGACTGGAAACACCATATATTTT.

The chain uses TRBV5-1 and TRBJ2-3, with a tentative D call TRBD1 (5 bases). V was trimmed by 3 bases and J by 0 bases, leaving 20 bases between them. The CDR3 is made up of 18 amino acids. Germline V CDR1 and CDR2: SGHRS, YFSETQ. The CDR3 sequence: CASSWGRQPPTSTDTQYF. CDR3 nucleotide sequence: TGCGCCAGCAGCTGGGGCAGGCAACCACCCACTAGCACAGATACGCAGTATTTT.

CDR3 residues: CASLWGDRGGGYTF. The CDR3 DNA reads as TGTGCCAGCCTTTGGGGGGACAGGGGGGGTGGCTACACCTTC. The V and J genes are TRBV6-1 and TRBJ1-2, with 11 bases aligning to TRBD1. V gave up 8 bases and J gave up 7 bases; unmatched junction bases: 9. CDR1 is MNHNS and CDR2 is SASEGT in the germline V gene. CDR3 size: 14 residues.

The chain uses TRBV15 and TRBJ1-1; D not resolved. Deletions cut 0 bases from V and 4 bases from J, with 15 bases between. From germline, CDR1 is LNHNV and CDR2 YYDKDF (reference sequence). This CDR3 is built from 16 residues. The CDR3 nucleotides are TGTGCCACCAGCAGAGATTTTCTCGGGGTTGGCACTGAAGCTTTCTTT. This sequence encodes CATSRDFLGVGTEAFF.

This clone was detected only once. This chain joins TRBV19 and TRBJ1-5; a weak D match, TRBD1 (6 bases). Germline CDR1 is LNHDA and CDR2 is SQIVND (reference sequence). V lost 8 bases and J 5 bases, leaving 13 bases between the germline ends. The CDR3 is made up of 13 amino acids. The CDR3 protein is CASAGEAHQPQHF. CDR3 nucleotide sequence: TGTGCCAGTGCAGGGGAAGCCCATCAGCCCCAGCATTTT.

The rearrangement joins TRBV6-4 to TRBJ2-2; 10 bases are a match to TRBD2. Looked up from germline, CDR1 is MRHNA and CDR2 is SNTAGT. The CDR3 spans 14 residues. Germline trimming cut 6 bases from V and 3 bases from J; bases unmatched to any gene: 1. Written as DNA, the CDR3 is TGTGCCAGCAGCGGACTAGCGGACACCGGGGAGCTGTTTTTT. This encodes CASSGLADTGELFF.

Here the CDR3 reads CASSPVGGTNEKLFF. CDR3 coding DNA: TGTGCCAGCAGCCCTGTGGGGGGAACTAATGAAAAACTGTTTTTT. V and J are TRBV5-4 and TRBJ1-4; weak D call: TRBD1 (5 bases). V was pared by 4 bases and J by 1 base, with 11 bases between. CDR3 length: 15 amino acids. Germline V CDR1 and CDR2: SGHNT, YYREEE (reference sequence).

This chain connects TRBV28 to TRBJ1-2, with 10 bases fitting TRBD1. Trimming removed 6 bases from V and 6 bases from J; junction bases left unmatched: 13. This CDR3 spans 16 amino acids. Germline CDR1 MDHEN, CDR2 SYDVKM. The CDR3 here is CASSLQVGQGVDGYTF. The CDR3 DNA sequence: TGTGCCAGCAGCCTACAAGTCGGACAGGGGGTAGATGGCTACACCTTC.

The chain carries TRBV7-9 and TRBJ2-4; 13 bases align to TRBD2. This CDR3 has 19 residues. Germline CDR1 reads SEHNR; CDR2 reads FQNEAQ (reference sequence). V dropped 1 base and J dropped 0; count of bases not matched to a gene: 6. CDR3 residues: CASSLVGLAGEIAKNIQYF. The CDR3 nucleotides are TGTGCCAGCAGCTTAGTTGGACTAGCGGGGGAGATAGCCAAAAACATTCAGTACTTC.

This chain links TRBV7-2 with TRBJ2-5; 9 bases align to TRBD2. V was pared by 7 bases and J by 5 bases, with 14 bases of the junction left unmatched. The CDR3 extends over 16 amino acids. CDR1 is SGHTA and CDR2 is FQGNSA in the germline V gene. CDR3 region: CASTPQGGGAGETQYF. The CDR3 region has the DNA TGTGCCAGCACTCCCCAGGGCGGGGGGGCAGGGGAGACCCAGTACTTC.

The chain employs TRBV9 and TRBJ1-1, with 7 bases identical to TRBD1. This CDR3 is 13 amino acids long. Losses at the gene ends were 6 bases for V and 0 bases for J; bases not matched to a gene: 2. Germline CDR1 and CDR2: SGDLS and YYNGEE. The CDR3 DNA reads TGTGCCAGCAAGGGACAGTTGAACACTGAAGCTTTCTTT. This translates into CASKGQLNTEAFF.

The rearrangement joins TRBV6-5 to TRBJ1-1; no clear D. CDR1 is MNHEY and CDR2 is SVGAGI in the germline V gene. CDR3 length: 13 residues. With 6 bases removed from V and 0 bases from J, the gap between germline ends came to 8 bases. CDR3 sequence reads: CASSSTVNTEAFF. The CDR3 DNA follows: TGTGCCAGCAGCTCTACAGTGAACACTGAAGCTTTCTTT.

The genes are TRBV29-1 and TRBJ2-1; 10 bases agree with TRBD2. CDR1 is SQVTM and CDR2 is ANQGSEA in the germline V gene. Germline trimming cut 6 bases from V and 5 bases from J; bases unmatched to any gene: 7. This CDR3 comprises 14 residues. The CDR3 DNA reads TGCAGCGTAGTAGCGGGGGGACTTAACAATGAGCAGTTCTTC. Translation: CSVVAGGLNNEQFF.

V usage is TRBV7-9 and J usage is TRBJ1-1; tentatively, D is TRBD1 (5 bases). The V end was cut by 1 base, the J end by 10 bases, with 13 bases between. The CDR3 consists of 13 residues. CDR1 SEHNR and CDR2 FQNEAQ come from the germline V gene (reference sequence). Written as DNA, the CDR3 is TGTGCCAGCAGCTTAGAAAGGGGCCTCGGAGCTTTCTTT. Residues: CASSLERGLGAFF.

CDR3 bases: TGTGCCAGCAGTTTAGGATACAGGGTAGTAGATACGCAGTATTTT. Its protein product is CASSLGYRVVDTQYF. V is TRBV27 and J is TRBJ2-3; D perhaps matches TRBD1 (6 bases). Per the germline V gene, CDR1 is MNHEY and CDR2 is SMNVEV (reference sequence). The CDR3 consists of 15 residues. V lost 2 bases, J lost 5 bases, and 14 bases lay in between.

CDR3 in amino acids: CASSEYTGPSGGETQYF. As DNA, the CDR3 is TGTGCCAGCAGTGAATATACAGGGCCTTCCGGGGGGGAGACCCAGTACTTC. V and J are TRBV25-1 and TRBJ2-5, with D tentatively TRBD2 (7 bases). CDR3 length equals 17 residues. Trimming stripped 0 bases from V and 5 bases from J, with 19 bases between. The V gene's germline CDR1 is MGHDK and CDR2 SYGVNS.

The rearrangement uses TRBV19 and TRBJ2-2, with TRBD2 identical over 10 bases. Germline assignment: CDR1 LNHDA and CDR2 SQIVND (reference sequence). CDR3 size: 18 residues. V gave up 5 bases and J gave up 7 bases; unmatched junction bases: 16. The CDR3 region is CASSPRGSGGAKDGELFF. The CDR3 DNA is TGTGCCAGTAGTCCTAGAGGGAGCGGGGGGGCTAAGGACGGGGAGCTGTTTTTT. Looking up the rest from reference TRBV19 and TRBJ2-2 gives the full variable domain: DGGITQSPKYLFRKEGQNVTLSCEQNLNHDAMYWYRQDPGQGLRLIYYSQIVNDFQKGDIAEGYSVSREKKESFPLTVTSAQKNPTAFYLCASSPRGSGGAKDGELFFGEGSRLTVL.